Listed here are 30 T cell receptor beta chains from one sample, sequenced in a study of graft-versus-host responses after intestinal transplantation. The method was immunoSEQ multiplex PCR; TCRdb's version includes in-frame clones alone and lacks a portion of them. The repertoire holds roughly 12,000 clones, around 83% seen once, with around half in the top ten. This sample comprised PBMCs, obtained roughly 130 days after transplant. The receptors stem from a human patient who received an intestinal transplant, so some T cells may come from the graft donor.

The V call is TRBV29-1, the J call TRBJ1-5, with a tentative D call TRBD1 (5 bases). Germline lookup yields CDR1 SQVTM and CDR2 ANQGSEA. The V gene lost 7 bases and the J gene lost 2 bases, with 9 bases spanning the gap. The CDR3 is 12 residues long. This CDR3 reads CSAGGGNQPQHF. The CDR3 DNA reads TGCAGCGCGGGAGGGGGCAATCAGCCCCAGCATTTT.

The chain couples TRBV2 to TRBJ1-6, with D hard to call. Germline V gives CDR1 SNHLY, CDR2 FYNNEI. This CDR3 has 15 amino acids. V dropped 4 bases and J dropped 10 bases, with 17 bases sitting between them. The CDR3 coding sequence is TGTGCCAGCAGTGCCGAAAGCCCACTTCGATCACCCCTCCACTTT. It specifies CASSAESPLRSPLHF. Using reference TRBV2 and TRBJ1-6 for the parts outside the CDR3, the full variable domain is EPEVTQTPSHQVTQMGQEVILRCVPISNHLYFYWYRQILGQKVEFLVSFYNNEISEKSEIFDDQFSVERPDGSNFTLKIRSTKLEDSAMYFCASSAESPLRSPLHFGNGTRLTVT.

This clone was seen only once. The chain carries TRBV4-1 and TRBJ1-5; D unresolved. Trimming took off 0 bases at V and 3 bases at J, with 9 bases between the two ends. The CDR3 spans 15 residues. CDR1 is MGHRA, CDR2 YSYEKL, per germline. Here the CDR3 DNA reads TGCGCCAGCAGCCAAGAGAGGGCAGCCAATCAGCCCCAGCATTTT. This gives the protein CASSQERAANQPQHF.

The J gene is TRBJ1-5, the V gene TRBV5-8, with D unresolved. Germline V gives CDR1 SGHTS, CDR2 YDEGEE. V was cut by 2 bases and J by 7 bases, with 13 bases left in between. The CDR3 is 14 amino acids. The CDR3 loop reads CASSFDGFGQPQHF. CDR3 coding DNA: TGTGCCAGCAGCTTCGATGGGTTCGGGCAGCCCCAGCATTTT. Full variable domain (outside the CDR3, taken from reference TRBV5-8 and TRBJ1-5): EAGVTQSPTHLIKTRGQQATLRCSPISGHTSVYWYQQALGLGLQFLLWYDEGEERNRGNFPPRFSGRQFPNYSSELNVNALELEDSALYLCASSFDGFGQPQHFGDGTRLSIL.

This rearrangement joins TRBV27 to TRBJ1-5; maybe TRBD1 (5 bases). With 3 bases removed from V and 1 base from J, the gap between germline ends came to 10 bases. This CDR3 has 15 amino acids. Germline loops: CDR1 MNHEY, CDR2 SMNVEV (reference sequence). CDR3 region: CASSLGGGSNQPQHF. For the CDR3, the DNA is TGTGCCAGCAGTTTGGGGGGGGGAAGCAATCAGCCCCAGCATTTT.

The chain has TRBV19 and TRBJ2-4; the D gene is possibly TRBD2 (6 bases). The CDR3 has 14 amino acids. CDR1 LNHDA and CDR2 SQIVND come from the germline V gene (reference sequence). Trimming left V 7 bases short and J 8 bases short, with 18 bases between. CDR3 coding DNA: TGTGCCAGTACCCCGGGATTTTGGGAGGACATTCAGTACTTC. Translated: CASTPGFWEDIQYF.

The chain carries TRBV4-1 and TRBJ2-7; D possibly corresponds to TRBD1 (6 bases). This CDR3 has 16 residues. Between the trimmed V and J ends, which lost 4 bases and 3 bases, there was a span of 19 bases. CDR1 is MGHRA, CDR2 YSYEKL, per germline. The DNA for the CDR3 is TGCGCCAGCAGCCGCCCAGAACCGGGACAACTCTACGAGCAGTACTTC. Residues: CASSRPEPGQLYEQYF.

V gene TRBV19 combines with J gene TRBJ1-1, with 9 nucleotides matching TRBD1. The germline CDR1 and CDR2 sequences are LNHDA and SQIVND (reference sequence). Trimming cost V 5 bases and J 10 bases; bases outside gene matches: 11. The length of the CDR3 is 14 residues. In DNA, the CDR3 is TGTGCCAGTAGTCCCCGGGACAGGGTTCCACGAGCTTTCTTT. Its protein is CASSPRDRVPRAFF. The variable domain in full, completed from reference TRBV19 and TRBJ1-1, reads DGGITQSPKYLFRKEGQNVTLSCEQNLNHDAMYWYRQDPGQGLRLIYYSQIVNDFQKGDIAEGYSVSREKKESFPLTVTSAQKNPTAFYLCASSPRDRVPRAFFGQGTRLTVV.

The rearrangement joins TRBV19 to TRBJ2-7, with D maybe TRBD1 (5 bases). The germline V gene encodes CDR1 LNHDA and CDR2 SQIVND (reference sequence). CDR3 length equals 14 residues. V was clipped by 5 bases and J by 0 bases, with 11 bases between them. In DNA, the CDR3 is TGTGCCAGTAGTGTAAGCAGGGCCTCCTACGAGCAGTACTTC. Protein sequence: CASSVSRASYEQYF.

The chain joins TRBV12-5 to TRBJ2-5; D remains ambiguous. Germline CDR1 reads LGHNT; CDR2 reads FRNRAP. V lost 6 bases and J 5 bases, leaving 7 bases between the germline ends. The CDR3 runs to 11 residues. CDR3 DNA sequence: TGTGCTAGTGGCACTGGGGAGACCCAGTACTTC. This codes for CASGTGETQYF.

The chain carries TRBV28 and TRBJ2-5, with TRBD2 matching over 12 bases. The CDR3 sequence is 17 residues long. CDR1 MDHEN and CDR2 SYDVKM come from the germline V gene. V gave up 6 bases and J gave up 0 bases; unmatched junction bases: 8. CDR3 loop: CASSLPRLAGDQETQYF. CDR3 DNA: TGTGCCAGCAGCCTTCCCCGACTAGCGGGAGACCAAGAGACCCAGTACTTC.

The chain has TRBV6-1 and TRBJ2-1; TRBD2 matches at 8 bases. Germline V gene data show CDR1 as MNHNS and CDR2 as SASEGT. J lost 2 bases, V lost 8 bases, and 8 bases had no gene match. This CDR3 is built from 15 residues. CDR3 DNA: TGTGCCAGCGGTCTTACTAGCGGACCCTACAATGAGCAGTTCTTC. Amino acid sequence: CASGLTSGPYNEQFF.

In its sample, this clone was seen a few times. V is TRBV6-6 and J is TRBJ1-3, with 11 nucleotides matching TRBD1. Trimming cost V 4 bases and J 2 bases; bases outside gene matches: 1. Germline CDR1 is MNHNY and CDR2 is SVGAGI (reference sequence). The CDR3 is 15 amino acids. The CDR3 region is CASSLDRGPGNTIYF. CDR3 in DNA: TGTGCCAGCAGTTTGGACAGGGGGCCTGGAAACACCATATATTTT.

The rearrangement links TRBV7-9 to TRBJ1-1, with a tentative D call TRBD1 (5 bases). This CDR3 comprises 15 residues. V shed 1 base and J shed 0 bases, with 9 bases lying between them. Germline-derived CDR1 and CDR2 are SEHNR and FQNEAQ (reference sequence). The CDR3 coding sequence is TGTGCCAGCAGCTTAGGCGGGGGTATGAACACTGAAGCTTTCTTT. Translating it yields CASSLGGGMNTEAFF.

CDR3 region: CASSVPGGISGTGELFF. Here the CDR3 DNA reads TGTGCCAGCAGTGTCCCAGGGGGGATTTCGGGCACCGGGGAGCTGTTTTTT. The chain links TRBV25-1 to TRBJ2-2; the D gene is possibly TRBD1 (7 bases). V shed 4 bases and J shed 4 bases, with 19 bases lying between them. Per germline, CDR1 MGHDK and CDR2 SYGVNS. The CDR3 is 17 residues long. Combining the CDR3 with reference TRBV25-1 and TRBJ2-2 gives the whole variable domain EADIYQTPRYLVIGTGKKITLECSQTMGHDKMYWYQQDPGMELHLIHYSYGVNSTEKGDLSSESTVSRIRTEHFPLTLESARPSHTSQYLCASSVPGGISGTGELFFGEGSRLTVL.

The chain employs TRBV7-9 and TRBJ2-5, with D perhaps TRBD2 (7 bases). The CDR3 extends over 16 amino acids. Trimming pared 5 bases from V and 4 bases from J, leaving 20 bases between. Germline values: CDR1 SEHNR, CDR2 FQNEAQ (reference sequence). The CDR3 here is CASSHLGGAKGETQYF. In DNA form, the CDR3 reads TGTGCCAGCAGCCATCTAGGGGGGGCGAAGGGAGAGACCCAGTACTTC.

This clone was seen once. The chain is built from TRBV5-1 and TRBJ2-5; a weak D match, TRBD1 (6 bases). V was shortened by 3 bases and J by 3 bases, with 12 bases between the two germline ends. The V gene's germline CDR1 is SGHRS and CDR2 YFSETQ. The CDR3 length is 14 residues. Here the CDR3 DNA reads TGCGCCAGCAGCTGGTCCCCAGGGGAAGAGACCCAGTACTTC. It is translated as CASSWSPGEETQYF.

The chain employs TRBV14 and TRBJ1-1; D is unclear. Germline values: CDR1 SGHDN, CDR2 FVKESK. The CDR3 is 14 residues long. Trimming took off 2 bases at V and 2 bases at J, with 9 bases between the two ends. CDR3 amino acids: CASSQLDRNTEAFF. The CDR3 DNA sequence: TGTGCCAGCAGCCAACTGGACCGTAACACTGAAGCTTTCTTT.

The CDR3 protein is CASSQKRGDTDTQYF. DNA for the CDR3: TGTGCCAGCAGCCAGAAGCGGGGGGACACAGATACGCAGTATTTT. V gene TRBV4-2 combines with J gene TRBJ2-3; 9 bases agree with TRBD2. The germline V gene has CDR1 LGHNA and CDR2 YNFKEQ. After removal of 3 bases from V and 2 bases from J, the junction contained 3 bases not matched to a gene. The CDR3 length is 15 residues.

The chain recombines TRBV25-1 with TRBJ1-2, with D possibly being TRBD1 (5 bases). The CDR3 sequence is 13 residues long. Trimming stripped 5 bases from V and 5 bases from J, with 12 bases between. Germline V CDR1 and CDR2: MGHDK, SYGVNS. The CDR3 DNA reads as TGTGCCAGCAGTAGCAGGGCGGGATATGGCTACACCTTC. Its protein is CASSSRAGYGYTF.

The chain joins TRBV2 to TRBJ2-3, with 8 positions matching TRBD1. Germline assignment: CDR1 SNHLY and CDR2 FYNNEI. The CDR3 covers 15 residues. Trimming cost V 2 bases and J 2 bases; bases outside gene matches: 3. CDR3 protein: CASSERQGTTDTQYF. The CDR3, as DNA: TGTGCCAGCAGTGAAAGACAGGGGACCACAGATACGCAGTATTTT.

In this sample, this clone turned up a few times. The V and J genes are TRBV5-8 and TRBJ1-3, with 8 bases that match TRBD1. Germline CDR1 reads SGHTS; CDR2 reads YDEGEE. The CDR3 loop spans 16 amino acids. With V trimmed by 4 bases and J by 3 bases, 9 bases remained unmatched. CDR3 nucleotide sequence: TGTGCCAGCAGCACGACCCAGGGGGCCTATGGAAACACCATATATTTT. Encoded protein: CASSTTQGAYGNTIYF.

This chain links TRBV27 with TRBJ2-7; D gene unclear. Deletions cut 2 bases from V and 3 bases from J, with 14 bases between. In germline, CDR1 is MNHEY, CDR2 SMNVEV (reference sequence). The length of the CDR3 is 15 residues. As DNA, the CDR3 is TGTGCCAGCAGTTTAACGCCGTCCTCGTTCTACGAGCAGTACTTC. The encoded protein is CASSLTPSSFYEQYF.

The chain uses TRBV6-1 and TRBJ1-2, with TRBD1 as a possible D gene (5 bases). The CDR3 length is 19 residues. CDR1 MNHNS and CDR2 SASEGT come from the germline V gene. The V end lost 4 bases, the J end lost 3 bases, and 27 bases lay between the germline ends. CDR3 coding DNA: TGTGCCAGCAGTGGGGCTTCGGGGCGTCAGCGGGGGTGGTACTATGGCTACACCTTC. This sequence encodes CASSGASGRQRGWYYGYTF.

The CDR3 coding sequence is TGTGCCAGCAGCTTATTCCGGACAGGGGCAGGCGCCGGGGAGCTGTTTTTT. Amino acids: CASSLFRTGAGAGELFF. The J gene is TRBJ2-2, the V gene TRBV7-8; 9 bases map to TRBD1. The germline CDR1 and CDR2 sequences are SGHVS and FQNEAQ. CDR3 length: 17 amino acids. J gave up 6 bases and V 2 bases, and 10 bases lay outside the gene matches.

J is TRBJ1-5 and V is TRBV7-9; 8 nucleotides match TRBD1. The CDR3 consists of 16 residues. Germline CDR1 SEHNR, CDR2 FQNEAQ (reference sequence). V lost 4 bases to trimming and J lost 3 bases; unmatched junction nucleotides: 8. The CDR3 sequence: CASSSYGTGDNQPQHF. DNA of the CDR3: TGTGCCAGCAGCTCCTACGGGACAGGAGACAATCAGCCCCAGCATTTT.

The rearrangement links TRBV11-3 to TRBJ2-4; 7 bases align to TRBD1. V trimming: 5 bases; J trimming: 1 base; junction bases outside the gene matches: 17. The CDR3 is 19 amino acids. Looked up from germline, CDR1 is SGHNT and CDR2 is YENEEA. The DNA of the CDR3 is TGTGCCAGCAGCCACCGGGACAGACAAGCCCTAGGGGCCAAAAACATTCAGTACTTC. Translation: CASSHRDRQALGAKNIQYF.

CDR3 DNA sequence: TGTGCCAGCAGTTATTCAGGGGGGTCCCTCCACTTT. Amino acid sequence: CASSYSGGSLHF. This chain links TRBV27 with TRBJ1-6; TRBD1 aligns across 7 bases. In germline, CDR1 is MNHEY, CDR2 SMNVEV (reference sequence). V lost 4 bases to trimming and J lost 14 bases; unmatched junction nucleotides: 5. This CDR3 is 12 amino acids long.

The chain couples TRBV19 to TRBJ2-7; D is uncertain. Per germline, CDR1 LNHDA and CDR2 SQIVND (reference sequence). This CDR3 is 13 amino acids long. Trimming took 1 base from V and 2 from J, leaving 6 bases between them. The CDR3 protein is CASSIASAYEQYF. The CDR3 DNA reads as TGTGCCAGTAGTATAGCTTCCGCCTACGAGCAGTACTTC.

This clone was seen just once. V is TRBV9 and J is TRBJ2-3; D not resolved. V was trimmed by 7 bases and J by 3 bases, leaving 15 bases between them. Looked up from germline, CDR1 is SGDLS and CDR2 is YYNGEE. The CDR3 has 14 amino acids. In DNA, the CDR3 is TGTGCCAGCGAGTCTCTGGGCGGAACAGATACGCAGTATTTT. Its protein product is CASESLGGTDTQYF.